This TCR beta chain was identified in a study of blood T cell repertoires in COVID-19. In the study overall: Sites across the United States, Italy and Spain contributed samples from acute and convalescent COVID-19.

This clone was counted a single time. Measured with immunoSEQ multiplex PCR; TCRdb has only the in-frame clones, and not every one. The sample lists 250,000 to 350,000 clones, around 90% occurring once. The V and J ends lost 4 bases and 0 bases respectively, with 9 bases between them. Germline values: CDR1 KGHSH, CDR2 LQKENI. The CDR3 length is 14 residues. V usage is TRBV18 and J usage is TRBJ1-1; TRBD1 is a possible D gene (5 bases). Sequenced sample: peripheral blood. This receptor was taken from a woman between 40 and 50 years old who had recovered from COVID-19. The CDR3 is CASSLQGLNTEAFF. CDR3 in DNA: TGTGCCAGCTCACTTCAGGGCTTGAACACTGAAGCTTTCTTT.